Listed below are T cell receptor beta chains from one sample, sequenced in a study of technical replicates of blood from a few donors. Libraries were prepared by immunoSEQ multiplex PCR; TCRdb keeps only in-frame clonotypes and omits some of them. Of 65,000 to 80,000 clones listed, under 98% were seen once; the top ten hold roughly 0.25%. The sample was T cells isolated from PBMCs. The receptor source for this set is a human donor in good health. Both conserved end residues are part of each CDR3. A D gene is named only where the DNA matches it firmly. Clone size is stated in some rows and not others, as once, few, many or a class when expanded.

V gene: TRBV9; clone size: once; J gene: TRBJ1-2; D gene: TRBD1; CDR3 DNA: TGTGCCAGCAGCGGCAAATCGGGACAGAGGGGTGGCTACACCTTC; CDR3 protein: CASSGKSGQRGGYTF
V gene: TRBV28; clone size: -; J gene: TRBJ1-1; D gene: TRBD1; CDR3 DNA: TGTGCCAGCAGTTTTTACAGGGGATGGATGAACACTGAAGCTTTCTTT; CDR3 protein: CASSFYRGWMNTEAFF
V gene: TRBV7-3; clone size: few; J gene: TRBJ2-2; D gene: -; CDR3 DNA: TGTGCCAGCAGCTTCATCCCGGGAACTATGGCCGGGGAGCTGTTTTTT; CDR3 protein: CASSFIPGTMAGELFF
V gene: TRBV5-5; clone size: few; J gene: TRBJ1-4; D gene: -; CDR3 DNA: TGTGCCAGCAGCACCCCTGCAGGGTCGGGTGAAAAACTGTTTTTT; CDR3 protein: CASSTPAGSGEKLFF
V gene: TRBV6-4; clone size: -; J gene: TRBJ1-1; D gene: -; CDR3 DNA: TGTGCCAGCGGGGCAGGCCACACTGAAGCTTTCTTT; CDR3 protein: CASGAGHTEAFF
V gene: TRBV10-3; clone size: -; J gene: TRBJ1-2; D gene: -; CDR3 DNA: TGTGCCATCAGTGAGTTAGGAGGTAACTATGGCTACACCTTC; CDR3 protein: CAISELGGNYGYTF
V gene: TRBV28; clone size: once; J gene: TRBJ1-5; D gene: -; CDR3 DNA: TGTGCCAGCAGTTCAGAGCAGGTGACGGATCAGCCCCAGCATTTT; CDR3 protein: CASSSEQVTDQPQHF
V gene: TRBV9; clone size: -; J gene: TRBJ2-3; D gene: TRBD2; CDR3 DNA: TGTGCCAGCAGCGCGTTTAAACGACGGGAGGCTTTCACAGATACGCAGTATTTT; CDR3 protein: CASSAFKRREAFTDTQYF
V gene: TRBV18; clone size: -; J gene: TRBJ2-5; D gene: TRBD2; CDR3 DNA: TGTGCCAGCTCACCTACAACATTGTACAGCGGGAGTAGAAGGGAGACCCAGTACTTC; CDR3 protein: CASSPTTLYSGSRRETQYF
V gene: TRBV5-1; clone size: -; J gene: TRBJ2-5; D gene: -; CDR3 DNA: TGCGCCAGCAGCTTGGCCGGCGGAGCTCTCGAGACCCAGTACTTC; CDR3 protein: CASSLAGGALETQYF
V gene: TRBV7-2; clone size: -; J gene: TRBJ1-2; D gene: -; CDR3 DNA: TGTGCCAGCAGCTTATCCTCGGGGCCGGGGGACTATGGCTACACCTTC; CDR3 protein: CASSLSSGPGDYGYTF
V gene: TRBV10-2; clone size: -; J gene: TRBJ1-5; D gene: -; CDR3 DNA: TGCGCCAGCAGTGCAGGGAGGCAGCCCCAGCATTTT; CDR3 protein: CASSAGRQPQHF
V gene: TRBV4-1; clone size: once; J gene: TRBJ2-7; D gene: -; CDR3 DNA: TGCGCCAGCAGCCTGGAGGTGGGCTACGAGCAGTACTTC; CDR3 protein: CASSLEVGYEQYF
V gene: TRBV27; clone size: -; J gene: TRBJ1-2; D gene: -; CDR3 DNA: TGTGCCAGCAGTTACGGGGGGAACTATGGCTACACCTTC; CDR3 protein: CASSYGGNYGYTF
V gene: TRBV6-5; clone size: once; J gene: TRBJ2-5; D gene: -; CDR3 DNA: TGTGCCAGCAGTTTGGGACTTCAAGAGACCCAGTACTTC; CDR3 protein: CASSLGLQETQYF
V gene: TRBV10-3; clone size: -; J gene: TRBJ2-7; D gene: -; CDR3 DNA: TGTGCCATCAGTGAGGGCCAGGGGCCCTACGAGCAGTACTTC; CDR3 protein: CAISEGQGPYEQYF
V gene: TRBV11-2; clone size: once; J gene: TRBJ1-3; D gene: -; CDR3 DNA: TGTGCCAGCAGCTTCGCAGGGCTGAGCTCTGGAAACACCATATATTTT; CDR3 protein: CASSFAGLSSGNTIYF
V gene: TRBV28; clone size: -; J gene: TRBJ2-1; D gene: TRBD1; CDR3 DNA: TGTGCCAGCAGTTTGGTGAGGACAGGGGTTTTCAATGAGCAGTTCTTC; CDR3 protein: CASSLVRTGVFNEQFF
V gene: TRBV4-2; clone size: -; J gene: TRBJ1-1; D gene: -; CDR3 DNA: TGTGCCAGCAGCCAAGATGGAGACAGCTACACTGAAGCTTTCTTT; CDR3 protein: CASSQDGDSYTEAFF